The T cell receptor beta chain under discussion was sequenced for a study of T cells in Graves' hyperthyroidism and ophthalmopathy. TCR beta CDR3 regions were amplified from RNA. First-round RT-PCR with HTBI primers amplified the TCR CDR3 region. TCRdb ran MiXCR on the multiplex PCR reads and lists one entry per CDR3 protein. The table has approximately 480,000 distinct CDR3 sequences, more than 20% seen once. Germline V lookup: CDR1 KGHDR, CDR2 SFDVKD. The CDR3 totals 13 residues. Between the trimmed V and J ends, which lost 3 bases and 3 bases, there was a span of 5 bases. The sample taken for sequencing was blood. J is TRBJ1-5 and V is TRBV24-1, with unresolved D. The sequence was obtained from a man aged 18 to 30 with Graves' hyperthyroidism. The CDR3 nucleotides read TGTGCCACCAGTGATGCAGCCAATCAGCCCCAGCATTTT. This codes for CATSDAANQPQHF.